This T cell receptor beta chain was profiled in a study of control samples from healthy donors and cancer patients (dated by TCRdb to 2018 to 2020). Receptors were amplified or captured by the immunoSEQ multiplex PCR assay. What TCRdb holds here is the immuneACCESS table cut down to in-frame rearrangements. Part of the clones is not present; checked against another copy, under half of the missing clones reflect an unresolved V gene, and the others are unexplained. The sample data list about 120,000 clones, and around 89% of these were observed just once. Around 1.1% of the sample comes from the top ten. Details on this clone: Its binding antigen is unknown. No base quality information exists; no much larger clone differs at one position.

The sequence was obtained from a woman aged 50 to 60 with colorectal cancer. Sequencing was done on a sample of PBMCs.

The CDR3 region: CASSVLTGLGYTF. The nucleotides are TGTGCCAGCAGCGTCCTGACAGGACTCGGCTACACCTTC. Recombination connected TRBV2 to TRBJ1-2; the D gene is possibly TRBD1, with 6 bases matching. V was cut back by 6 bases and J by 8 bases, leaving a gap of 16 bases between them. From its cysteine to its phenylalanine, the CDR3 spans 13 amino acids. The sequence is cut down to CDR3 DNA, 39 bases in frame from base 1. According to the germline V gene, CDR1 reads SNHLY and CDR2 reads FYNNEI. Beyond the CDR3, the reference TRBV2 and TRBJ1-2 genes provide the residues; the full variable domain reads: EPEVTQTPSHQVTQMGQEVILRCVPISNHLYFYWYRQILGQKVEFLVSFYNNEISEKSEIFDDQFSVERPDGSNFTLKIRSTKLEDSAMYFCASSVLTGLGYTFGSGTRLTVV.